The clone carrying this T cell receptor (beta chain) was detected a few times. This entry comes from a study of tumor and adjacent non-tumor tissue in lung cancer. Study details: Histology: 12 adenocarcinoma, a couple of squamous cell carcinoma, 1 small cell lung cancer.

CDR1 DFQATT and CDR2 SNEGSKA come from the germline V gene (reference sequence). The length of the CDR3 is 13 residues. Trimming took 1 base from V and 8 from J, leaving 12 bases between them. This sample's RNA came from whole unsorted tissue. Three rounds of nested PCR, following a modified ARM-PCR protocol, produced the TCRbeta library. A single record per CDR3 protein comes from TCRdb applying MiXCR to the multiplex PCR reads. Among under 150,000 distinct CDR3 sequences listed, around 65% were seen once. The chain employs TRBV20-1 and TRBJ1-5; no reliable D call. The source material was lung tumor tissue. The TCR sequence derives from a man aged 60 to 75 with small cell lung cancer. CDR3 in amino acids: CSARGRETEPQHF. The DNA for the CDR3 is TGCAGTGCTAGAGGGCGGGAAACGGAGCCCCAGCATTTT.